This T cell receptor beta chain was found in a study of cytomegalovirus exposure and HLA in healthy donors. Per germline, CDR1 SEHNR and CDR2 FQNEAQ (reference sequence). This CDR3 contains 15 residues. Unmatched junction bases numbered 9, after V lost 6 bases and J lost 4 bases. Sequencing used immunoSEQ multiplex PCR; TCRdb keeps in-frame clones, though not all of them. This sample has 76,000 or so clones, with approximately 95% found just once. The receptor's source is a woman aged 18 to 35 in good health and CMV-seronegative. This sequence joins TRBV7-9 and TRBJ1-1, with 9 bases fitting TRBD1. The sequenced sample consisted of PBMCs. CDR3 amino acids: CASRGYRGHPTEAFF. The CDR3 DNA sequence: TGTGCCAGCAGGGGATACAGGGGGCATCCCACTGAAGCTTTCTTT.